These 32 T cell receptor beta chains share one sample of origin, sequenced in a study of blood T cell repertoires in COVID-19. Some clones are missing from TCRdb's copy, which holds only in-frame ones; the method was immunoSEQ multiplex PCR. This sample carries 200,000 or so clones, roughly 90% of them seen once, and the ten largest clones take roughly 8.4%. Sequenced material: PBMCs or T cells enriched from blood (not recorded which). These receptors came from a young woman who had recovered from COVID-19.

A single count supports this clone. The chain has TRBV6-5 and TRBJ1-1; 7 bases map to TRBD1. The V segment lost 6 bases and the J segment 4 bases; nucleotides outside the gene matches: 8. Germline V lookup: CDR1 MNHEY, CDR2 SVGAGI. This CDR3 has 14 amino acids. The CDR3 coding sequence is TGTGCCAGCAGAGTACGACAGGGAGCCACTGAAGCTTTCTTT. This sequence encodes CASRVRQGATEAFF.

J is TRBJ2-3 and V is TRBV30, with D uncertain. V lost 0 bases and J lost 2, with 12 bases in between. Germline lookup yields CDR1 GTSNPN and CDR2 SVGIG (reference sequence). This CDR3 comprises 15 residues. The CDR3 coding sequence is TGTGCCTGGAGTGTACTGGGTCAGGCCACAGATACGCAGTATTTT. Residues: CAWSVLGQATDTQYF.

The V and J genes are TRBV6-6 and TRBJ1-1; possible D gene TRBD1, 5 bases. Looked up from germline, CDR1 is MNHNY and CDR2 is SVGAGI (reference sequence). The V and J ends lost 2 bases and 5 bases respectively, with 6 bases between them. The CDR3 is made up of 12 amino acids. This CDR3 is CASSYTGTEAFF. For the CDR3, the DNA is TGTGCCAGCAGTTACACAGGTACTGAAGCTTTCTTT.

The V gene is TRBV30, the J gene TRBJ2-7; D perhaps matches TRBD2 (5 bases). This CDR3 has 14 amino acids. The V and J ends lost 8 bases and 2 bases respectively, with 19 bases between them. Germline loops: CDR1 GTSNPN, CDR2 SVGIG (reference sequence). This CDR3 reads CAGTGFYRTYEQYF. Here the CDR3 DNA reads TGTGCCGGAACGGGGTTCTACAGAACCTACGAGCAGTACTTC.

V gene TRBV6-5 combines with J gene TRBJ1-1; possible D gene TRBD1, 5 bases. This CDR3 comprises 14 residues. Germline V gene sequence: CDR1 MNHEY, CDR2 SVGAGI. Trimming took off 5 bases at V and 0 bases at J, with 10 bases between the two ends. CDR3 in DNA: TGTGCCAGCAGTCGGGACTTCATGAACACTGAAGCTTTCTTT. Encoded protein: CASSRDFMNTEAFF.

This clone has just one count. The V gene is TRBV28, the J gene TRBJ1-5; a weak D match, TRBD1 (6 bases). The CDR3 length is 16 residues. The germline V gene has CDR1 MDHEN and CDR2 SYDVKM. The ends were cut back, 0 bases at V and 3 bases at J, with 12 bases in the middle. The CDR3 DNA sequence: TGTGCCAGCAGTTTATGGGCCACAGGGAACAATCAGCCCCAGCATTTT. This translates into CASSLWATGNNQPQHF.

The V gene is TRBV6-4, the J gene TRBJ1-5; TRBD1 matches 7 bases. This CDR3 is 14 amino acids long. In germline, CDR1 is MRHNA, CDR2 SNTAGT. V lost 8 bases, J lost 4 bases, and 8 bases stayed unmatched. DNA of the CDR3: TGTGCCAGCCCCACAGGGGATCGAAATCAGCCCCAGCATTTT. Its translation is CASPTGDRNQPQHF.

This chain connects TRBV3-1 (or the pseudogene TRBV3-2) to TRBJ2-7, with TRBD2 identical over 15 bases. The trim removed 0 bases at V and 4 bases at J, leaving 10 bases unmatched. Germline V CDR1 and CDR2: LGHDT, YNNKEL (reference sequence). This CDR3 has 19 amino acids. CDR3 sequence: CASSQDDPGTSGGLYEQYF. The CDR3, as DNA: TGTGCCAGCAGCCAAGACGATCCCGGGACTAGCGGGGGGCTATACGAGCAGTACTTC.

The CDR3 sequence is CASSAITRGGRIWNEQFF. The CDR3 DNA reads as TGTGCCAGCAGCGCAATTACCCGCGGGGGACGTATATGGAATGAGCAGTTCTTC. The rearrangement uses TRBV11-2 and TRBJ2-1, with 7 bases fitting TRBD2. CDR1 and CDR2 (germline): SGHAT, FQNNGV. After removal of 5 bases from V and 7 bases from J, the junction contained 20 bases not matched to a gene. CDR3 length equals 18 residues.

The chain carries TRBV20-1 and TRBJ2-7; perhaps TRBD1 as D (6 bases). The V gene's germline CDR1 is DFQATT and CDR2 SNEGSKA (reference sequence). The CDR3 extends over 11 amino acids. Trimming cost V 6 bases and J 6 bases, with 12 bases left between them. The CDR3 region has the DNA TGCAGTGCGGAAACAGGGATCGAGCAGTACTTC. This sequence encodes CSAETGIEQYF.

The chain carries TRBV9 and TRBJ2-1, with 12 bases aligning to TRBD2. The CDR3 covers 16 residues. Trimming at V came to 0 bases and at J to 10 bases, leaving 8 bases not matched to a gene. In germline, CDR1 is SGDLS, CDR2 YYNGEE. The CDR3 spells CASSVAPSGGAGEQFF. The CDR3 DNA reads TGTGCCAGCAGCGTAGCCCCTAGCGGGGGGGCCGGGGAGCAGTTCTTC. Full variable domain (rest looked up from reference TRBV9 and TRBJ2-1): DSGVTQTPKHLITATGQRVTLRCSPRSGDLSVYWYQQSLDQGLQFLIQYYNGEERAKGNILERFSAQQFPDLHSELNLSSLELGDSALYFCASSVAPSGGAGEQFFGPGTRLTVL.

CDR3 nucleotide sequence: TGCGCCAGCAGTGAAACTAGCGGGGGTTCCGATACGCAGTATTTT. Translation: CASSETSGGSDTQYF. The chain uses TRBV10-1 and TRBJ2-3, with TRBD2 matching over 11 bases. The CDR3 sequence is 15 residues long. Germline V gives CDR1 WNHNN, CDR2 SYGVQD (reference sequence). V shed 3 bases and J 6 bases; nucleotides not matched to a gene: 5.

V is TRBV6-6 and J is TRBJ1-4; D call uncertain. In germline, CDR1 is MNHNY, CDR2 SVGAGI (reference sequence). The V end lost 2 bases, the J end lost 4 bases, and 14 bases lay between the germline ends. The CDR3 has 16 amino acids. CDR3 bases: TGTGCCAGCAGTTACGCTATAGCATCCAGTAATGAAAAACTGTTTTTT. Protein: CASSYAIASSNEKLFF.

This chain uses TRBV5-6 with TRBJ1-4; no clear D gene. V was clipped by 5 bases and J by 6 bases, with 5 bases between them. The CDR3 loop spans 11 amino acids. The germline CDR1 and CDR2 sequences are SGHDT and YYEEEE. CDR3 region: CASSLDEKLFF. The CDR3 coding sequence is TGTGCCAGCAGTCTCGATGAAAAACTGTTTTTT.

The chain couples TRBV10-3 to TRBJ1-4; no clear D gene. Germline CDR1 reads ENHRY; CDR2 reads SYGVKD. The CDR3 totals 14 residues. V was clipped by 3 bases and J by 6 bases, with 11 bases between them. The CDR3 coding sequence is TGTGCCATCAGTGAAGGGAGGGAATATGAAAAACTGTTTTTT. Its protein product is CAISEGREYEKLFF.

The chain links TRBV28 to TRBJ1-2; D might be TRBD1 (5 bases). Germline CDR1 reads MDHEN; CDR2 reads SYDVKM. The V gene lost 6 bases and the J gene lost 2 bases, with 16 bases spanning the gap. The CDR3 has 15 residues. CDR3 region: CASSYETARNYGYTF. The DNA of the CDR3 is TGTGCCAGCAGCTATGAGACAGCGAGAAACTATGGCTACACCTTC.

The CDR3 DNA is TGTGCCACCAGCACTAGGACTAGCGGGGGAATCGGGGAGCTGTTTTTT. Translating gives CATSTRTSGGIGELFF. The chain carries TRBV15 and TRBJ2-2, with TRBD2 matching over 13 bases. The CDR3 totals 16 residues. Germline V lookup: CDR1 LNHNV, CDR2 YYDKDF (reference sequence). V lost 4 bases, J lost 7 bases, and 6 bases stayed unmatched. Full variable domain (missing parts from reference TRBV15 and TRBJ2-2): DAMVIQNPRYQVTQFGKPVTLSCSQTLNHNVMYWYQQKSSQAPKLLFHYYDKDFNNEADTPDNFQSRRPNTSFCFLDIRSPGLGDTAMYLCATSTRTSGGIGELFFGEGSRLTVL.

The chain is built from TRBV6-5 and TRBJ2-1; 7 bases are shared with TRBD2. This CDR3 comprises 14 residues. Germline CDR1 reads MNHEY; CDR2 reads SVGAGI. Losses at the gene ends were 4 bases for V and 5 bases for J; bases not matched to a gene: 5. DNA for the CDR3: TGTGCCAGCAGTTTTGGGGGGGGAAACAATGAGCAGTTCTTC. This codes for CASSFGGGNNEQFF.

The chain employs TRBV12-3 or TRBV12-4 and TRBJ2-2; weak D call: TRBD2 (5 bases). The CDR3 is made up of 13 amino acids. V was shortened by 5 bases and J by 5 bases, with 9 bases between the two germline ends. CDR3: CASSTRETGELFF. CDR3 sequence (DNA): TGTGCCAGCAGTACAAGGGAGACCGGGGAGCTGTTTTTT.

The chain has TRBV29-1 and TRBJ1-2; unclear D gene. Trimming shortened V by 5 bases and J by 4 bases, and 11 bases separated the two germline ends. The CDR3 runs to 12 residues. Germline V gene data show CDR1 as SQVTM and CDR2 as ANQGSEA. The CDR3, as DNA: TGCAGCGTTCCTAAGCTTGGCTATGGCTACACCTTC. Its translation is CSVPKLGYGYTF. Combining the CDR3 with reference TRBV29-1 and TRBJ1-2 gives the whole variable domain SAVISQKPSRDICQRGTSLTIQCQVDSQVTMMFWYRQQPGQSLTLIATANQGSEATYESGFVIDKFPISRPNLTFSTLTVSNMSPEDSSIYLCSVPKLGYGYTFGSGTRLTVV.

V usage is TRBV9 and J usage is TRBJ2-7, with 8 bases lining up with TRBD1. CDR1 is SGDLS, CDR2 YYNGEE, per germline. The CDR3 has 15 residues. J was trimmed by 0 bases and V by 0 bases; bases with no gene match: 2. The CDR3 protein is CASSVGTGPSYEQYF. The CDR3 nucleotides read TGTGCCAGCAGCGTAGGGACAGGGCCCTCCTACGAGCAGTACTTC.

The chain links TRBV14 to TRBJ2-1; maybe TRBD2 (5 bases). CDR1 is SGHDN and CDR2 is FVKESK in the germline V gene. The CDR3 runs to 16 residues. V was pared by 1 base and J by 9 bases, with 19 bases between. The CDR3 coding sequence is TGTGCCAGCAGCCAAGTGGGCAGAGGAGCGGTCAGTGAGCAGTTCTTC. Its protein product is CASSQVGRGAVSEQFF.

The rearrangement links TRBV5-1 to TRBJ1-1; 9 nucleotides agree with TRBD1. The germline CDR1 and CDR2 sequences are SGHRS and YFSETQ. Unmatched junction bases numbered 4, after V lost 2 bases and J lost 2 bases. This CDR3 spans 15 amino acids. CDR3 sequence: CASSFGTGINTEAFF. CDR3 nucleotides: TGCGCCAGCAGCTTCGGGACAGGGATAAACACTGAAGCTTTCTTT. Looking up the rest from reference TRBV5-1 and TRBJ1-1 gives the full variable domain: KAGVTQTPRYLIKTRGQQVTLSCSPISGHRSVSWYQQTPGQGLQFLFEYFSETQRNKGNFPGRFSGRQFSNSRSEMNVSTLELGDSALYLCASSFGTGINTEAFFGQGTRLTVV.

The chain is built from TRBV7-9 and TRBJ2-3, with 14 bases that match TRBD2. This CDR3 has 17 residues. Germline assignment: CDR1 SEHNR and CDR2 FQNEAQ (reference sequence). V was clipped by 2 bases and J by 8 bases; unmatched bases: 9. The CDR3 spells CASSLRGLAGGLVTQYF. CDR3 in DNA: TGTGCCAGCAGCTTAAGAGGACTAGCGGGGGGTTTGGTTACGCAGTATTTT.

V is TRBV6-5 and J is TRBJ2-7; TRBD2 aligns across 8 bases. The V and J ends lost 4 bases and 6 bases, in that order; junction bases with no gene match: 11. Germline CDR1 MNHEY, CDR2 SVGAGI. This CDR3 is built from 15 residues. CDR3 loop: CASSSRGGRGGEQYF. The CDR3 region has the DNA TGTGCCAGCAGTTCCCGGGGGGGAAGGGGAGGCGAGCAGTACTTC.

V is TRBV9 and J is TRBJ2-1; a weak D match, TRBD2 (7 bases). Germline lookup yields CDR1 SGDLS and CDR2 YYNGEE. The CDR3 runs 15 residues. With 2 bases removed from V and 8 bases from J, the gap between germline ends came to 17 bases. CDR3: CASSVEGGRKDEQFF. The CDR3 DNA sequence: TGTGCCAGCAGCGTGGAGGGGGGGCGCAAGGATGAGCAGTTCTTC.

The genes are TRBV19 and TRBJ1-2, with D uncertain. Germline V gives CDR1 LNHDA, CDR2 SQIVND (reference sequence). CDR3 size: 15 residues. The V gene lost 3 bases and the J gene lost 7 bases, with 18 bases spanning the gap. The CDR3 reads CASSIEGGGNAGYTF. The CDR3 DNA sequence: TGTGCCAGTAGTATCGAGGGAGGAGGTAACGCTGGCTACACCTTC.

The rearrangement links TRBV5-1 to TRBJ1-2, with TRBD1 matching over 10 bases. The CDR3 covers 15 residues. Germline loops: CDR1 SGHRS, CDR2 YFSETQ. Germline trimming cut 0 bases from V and 4 bases from J; bases unmatched to any gene: 3. CDR3 protein: CASSLGGQGSYGYTF. The CDR3 coding sequence is TGCGCCAGCAGCTTGGGGGGACAGGGGTCCTATGGCTACACCTTC.

The CDR3 is CASSPLRTSQNEQFF. The CDR3 DNA reads as TGTGCCAGCAGTCCTCTCCGGACTAGCCAAAATGAGCAGTTCTTC. The chain links TRBV27 to TRBJ2-1; 8 bases match TRBD2. The germline V gene has CDR1 MNHEY and CDR2 SMNVEV (reference sequence). This CDR3 has 15 residues. V gave up 5 bases and J gave up 7 bases; unmatched junction bases: 10.

The V gene is TRBV9, the J gene TRBJ2-4, with D unresolved. This CDR3 has 12 amino acids. The V gene's germline CDR1 is SGDLS and CDR2 YYNGEE. Deletions cut 5 bases from V and 6 bases from J, with 9 bases between. As DNA, the CDR3 is TGTGCCAGCAGGGGCCCATCAAACATTCAGTACTTC. Amino acids: CASRGPSNIQYF.

The chain combines TRBV28 with TRBJ2-5; D is ambiguous. The CDR3 consists of 17 residues. Germline V gives CDR1 MDHEN, CDR2 SYDVKM. Trimming pared 1 base from V and 5 bases from J, leaving 20 bases between. CDR3 coding DNA: TGTGCCAGCAGTTTATCGGATGGTAACCCCGTCGGGGAGACCCAGTACTTC. It codes for CASSLSDGNPVGETQYF. The full variable domain, completed using reference TRBV28 and TRBJ2-5, is DVKVTQSSRYLVKRTGEKVFLECVQDMDHENMFWYRQDPGLGLRLIYFSYDVKMKEKGDIPEGYSVSREKKERFSLILESASTNQTSMYLCASSLSDGNPVGETQYFGPGTRLLVL.

The CDR3 loop is CASTTTGTHSNQPQHF. The CDR3 DNA reads as TGTGCCAGTACAACTACCGGGACACATAGCAATCAGCCCCAGCATTTT. The rearrangement joins TRBV19 to TRBJ1-5; D may be TRBD1 (6 bases). Trimming cost V 7 bases and J 0 bases, with 16 bases left between them. The germline V gene encodes CDR1 LNHDA and CDR2 SQIVND (reference sequence). The CDR3 is 16 amino acids.